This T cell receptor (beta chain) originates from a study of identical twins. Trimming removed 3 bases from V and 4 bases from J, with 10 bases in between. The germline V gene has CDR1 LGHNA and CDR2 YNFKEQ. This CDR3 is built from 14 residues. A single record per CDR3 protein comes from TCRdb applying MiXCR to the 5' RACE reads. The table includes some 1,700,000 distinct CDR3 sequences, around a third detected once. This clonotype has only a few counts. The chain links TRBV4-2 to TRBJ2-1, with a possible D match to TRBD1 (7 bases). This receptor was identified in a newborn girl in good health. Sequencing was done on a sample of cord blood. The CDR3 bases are TGTGCCAGCAGCCAGGGGGGACAGTACAATGAGCAGTTCTTC. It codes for CASSQGGQYNEQFF.